These 22 T cell receptor beta chains were all obtained from the same sample, sequenced in a study of T cell repertoires in cytomegalovirus infection. TCRdb re-derived calls from the reads in MiXCR, one entry per CDR3 protein. Among 200,000 to 300,000 distinct CDR3 sequences listed, 9% to 15% were seen once. The source material was PBMCs. Source of these receptors: a human donor in good health (CMV status not recorded). Some clones in this sample may be carry-over from other donors' samples.

This clonotype showed up many times. The chain joins TRBV7-2 to TRBJ2-3; a weak D match, TRBD1 (5 bases). Trimming took 1 base from V and 6 from J, leaving 17 bases between them. This CDR3 is 16 amino acids long. Germline V gene lookup returns CDR1 SGHTA and CDR2 FQGNSA. The DNA for the CDR3 is TGTGCCAGCAGCTTAGAACCAGGGTCGACGACGGATACGCAGTATTTT. This translates into CASSLEPGSTTDTQYF. The whole variable domain, filled in from reference TRBV7-2 and TRBJ2-3, reads GAGVSQSPSNKVTEKGKDVELRCDPISGHTALYWYRQSLGQGLEFLIYFQGNSAPDKSGLPSDRFSAERTGGSVSTLTIQRTQQEDSAVYLCASSLEPGSTTDTQYFGPGTRLTVL.

V and J are TRBV2 and TRBJ2-2; D ambiguous. Trimming took 7 bases from V and 1 from J, leaving 10 bases between them. This CDR3 comprises 14 residues. CDR1 and CDR2 (germline): SNHLY, FYNNEI. This CDR3 is CASTQVENTGELFF. DNA for the CDR3: TGTGCCAGCACCCAGGTCGAGAACACCGGGGAGCTGTTTTTT.

The gene calls are TRBV18 and TRBJ1-1; D not resolved. V lost 3 bases to trimming and J lost 4 bases, with 9 bases between them. CDR1 is KGHSH and CDR2 is LQKENI in the germline V gene. The CDR3 contains 13 residues. In DNA, the CDR3 is TGTGCCAGCTCACCCCTAACGGCCACTGAAGCTTTCTTT. Translating gives CASSPLTATEAFF.

A remark on this clonotype: A read error may be the cause here, since a much bigger clone is one base away. V usage is TRBV28 and J usage is TRBJ2-7; TRBD2 matches at 8 bases. The length of the CDR3 is 14 residues. After removal of 10 bases from V and 7 bases from J, the junction contained 15 bases not matched to a gene. Germline CDR1 MDHEN, CDR2 SYDVKM. CDR3 DNA sequence: TGTGCCACCGCCGAGGGACTAGTGGCCCGGGAGCAGTACTTC. Its translation is CATAEGLVAREQYF.

This clonotype was counted ten times or more. The chain uses TRBV4-3 and TRBJ2-7; possible D gene TRBD1, 5 bases. V shed 1 base and J shed 4 bases, with 8 bases lying between them. Germline V gives CDR1 LGHNA, CDR2 YSLEER. The CDR3 contains 13 residues. Here the CDR3 reads CASSQGQNYEQYF. CDR3 bases: TGCGCCAGCAGCCAAGGACAGAATTACGAGCAGTACTTC.

This clonotype came up many times. The CDR3 region is CASSAPPRGHYGYTF. CDR3 sequence (DNA): TGTGCCAGCAGCGCCCCTCCCAGGGGGCACTATGGCTACACCTTC. The chain couples TRBV7-2 to TRBJ1-2; TRBD1 aligns across 8 bases. The length of the CDR3 is 15 residues. Germline values: CDR1 SGHTA, CDR2 FQGNSA. V shed 5 bases, J shed 3 bases, and the junction held 8 bases outside the gene matches. Filled out from reference TRBV7-2 and TRBJ1-2, the complete variable domain reads GAGVSQSPSNKVTEKGKDVELRCDPISGHTALYWYRQSLGQGLEFLIYFQGNSAPDKSGLPSDRFSAERTGGSVSTLTIQRTQQEDSAVYLCASSAPPRGHYGYTFGSGTRLTVV.

This clonotype was seen at least ten times. The rearrangement links TRBV7-2 to TRBJ2-7, with TRBD2 identical over 8 bases. V lost 5 bases to trimming and J lost 3 bases; unmatched junction nucleotides: 9. CDR1 and CDR2 (germline): SGHTA, FQGNSA. The CDR3 has 15 amino acids. CDR3 amino acids: CASSQRAGAIYEQYF. The CDR3 DNA reads as TGTGCCAGCAGCCAAAGAGCGGGAGCAATCTACGAGCAGTACTTC.

The V gene is TRBV5-1, the J gene TRBJ2-7; a weak D match, TRBD2 (6 bases). Trimming removed 4 bases at V and 4 bases at J, with 15 bases between. Germline V gene data show CDR1 as SGHRS and CDR2 as YFSETQ. The length of the CDR3 is 14 residues. The chain's CDR3 is CASSLGTFGYEQYF. In DNA form, the CDR3 reads TGCGCCAGCAGCCTCGGGACTTTCGGATACGAGCAGTACTTC.

The sample holds many counts of this clonotype. V usage is TRBV6-2 or TRBV6-3 and J usage is TRBJ1-1; D not certain. The CDR3 length is 14 residues. Germline V gene lookup returns CDR1 MNHEY and CDR2 SVGEGT. The V end was cut by 0 bases, the J end by 7 bases, with 12 bases between. In nucleotides, the CDR3 is TGTGCCAGCAGTTACTCGGGCGTTGCGGGTGAAGCTTTCTTT. Protein: CASSYSGVAGEAFF.

This clonotype was found many times. The chain couples TRBV7-2 to TRBJ2-7, with D possibly matching TRBD2 (6 bases). Germline CDR1 reads SGHTA; CDR2 reads FQGNSA. V lost 5 bases to trimming and J lost 7 bases, with 12 bases between them. This CDR3 is 12 amino acids long. CDR3 loop: CASSPDAGEQYF. In DNA, the CDR3 is TGTGCCAGCAGCCCCGACGCGGGGGAGCAGTACTTC.

At least ten counts were recorded for this clonotype. This chain links TRBV28 with TRBJ2-2; D is unclear. Deletions cut 6 bases from V and 2 bases from J, with 4 bases between. CDR3 length: 12 amino acids. Germline V lookup: CDR1 MDHEN, CDR2 SYDVKM. The CDR3 coding sequence is TGTGCCAGCAGCTTAAACACCGGGGAGCTGTTTTTT. Encoded protein: CASSLNTGELFF. The entire variable domain, with the rest obtained from reference TRBV28 and TRBJ2-2, is as follows: DVKVTQSSRYLVKRTGEKVFLECVQDMDHENMFWYRQDPGLGLRLIYFSYDVKMKEKGDIPEGYSVSREKKERFSLILESASTNQTSMYLCASSLNTGELFFGEGSRLTVL.

This clonotype has a count of ten or more. V is TRBV7-2 and J is TRBJ2-2, with D possibly being TRBD1 or TRBD2 (5 bases each). The CDR3 extends over 16 amino acids. Germline CDR1 SGHTA, CDR2 FQGNSA. With 1 base removed from V and 6 bases from J, the gap between germline ends came to 15 bases. The CDR3 protein is CASSLESQGASGELFF. The CDR3 coding sequence is TGTGCCAGCAGCTTAGAGTCCCAGGGAGCTTCCGGGGAGCTGTTTTTT.

This clonotype was seen at least ten times. This chain joins TRBV27 and TRBJ2-1, with 10 positions matching TRBD2. The CDR3 is made up of 15 amino acids. Germline loops: CDR1 MNHEY, CDR2 SMNVEV (reference sequence). Germline trimming cut 4 bases from V and 10 bases from J; bases unmatched to any gene: 10. The CDR3 region is CASSSPGTSAREQFF. The CDR3, as DNA: TGTGCCAGCAGTTCCCCCGGGACTAGCGCGCGGGAGCAGTTCTTC.

This clonotype occurred a few times. The rearrangement links TRBV20-1 to TRBJ2-5; D remains unclear. V lost 0 bases, J lost 5 bases, and 13 bases lay in between. Germline CDR1 DFQATT, CDR2 SNEGSKA (reference sequence). The CDR3 consists of 14 residues. CDR3 residues: CSARDGQSGETQYF. The CDR3 nucleotides are TGCAGTGCTAGAGATGGTCAATCCGGGGAGACCCAGTACTTC.

This clonotype was observed at least ten times. The V gene is TRBV28, the J gene TRBJ2-7, with D unclear. This CDR3 is 12 amino acids long. Trimming cost V 6 bases and J 5 bases, with 11 bases left between them. The germline V gene has CDR1 MDHEN and CDR2 SYDVKM. CDR3 region: CASSLLIHEQYF. The DNA of the CDR3 is TGTGCCAGCAGCCTCTTGATCCACGAGCAGTACTTC. The full variable domain, its missing parts supplied by reference TRBV28 and TRBJ2-7, is DVKVTQSSRYLVKRTGEKVFLECVQDMDHENMFWYRQDPGLGLRLIYFSYDVKMKEKGDIPEGYSVSREKKERFSLILESASTNQTSMYLCASSLLIHEQYFGPGTRLTVT.

A few counts support this clonotype. This sequence joins TRBV5-1 and TRBJ1-1; 9 bases agree with TRBD1. Germline values: CDR1 SGHRS, CDR2 YFSETQ. The CDR3 sequence is 14 residues long. The trim removed 5 bases at V and 2 bases at J, leaving 4 bases unmatched. In DNA form, the CDR3 reads TGCGCCAGCAGGGCGGGACAGGGAAACACTGAAGCTTTCTTT. This translates into CASRAGQGNTEAFF.

This clonotype has a handful of counts. The V and J genes are TRBV7-9 and TRBJ2-5; D might be TRBD1 (5 bases). This CDR3 is 14 amino acids long. Trimming left V 3 bases short and J 2 bases short, with 10 bases between. Germline V gene data show CDR1 as SEHNR and CDR2 as FQNEAQ (reference sequence). For the CDR3, the DNA is TGTGCCAGCAGCTTCCTCAGGGTACAAGAGACCCAGTACTTC. Translating it yields CASSFLRVQETQYF.

Comment on this clonotype: Being one base from a much bigger clone, this may be a read error. J is TRBJ2-3 and V is TRBV7-3; 14 bases are shared with TRBD2. The CDR3 totals 17 residues. Germline CDR1 is SGHTA and CDR2 is FQGTGA. CDR3 in amino acids: CASSLRLAGGQADSQYF. DNA for the CDR3: TGTGCCAGCAGCCTGAGACTAGCGGGGGGGCAGGCAGATTCGCAGTATTTT. The entire variable domain, with the rest obtained from reference TRBV7-3 and TRBJ2-3, is as follows: GAGVSQTPSNKVTEKGKYVELRCDPISGHTALYWYRQSLGQGPEFLIYFQGTGAADDSGLPNDRFFAVRPEGSVSTLKIQRTERGDSAVYLCASSLRLAGGQADSQYFGPGTRLTVL.

A remark on this clonotype: No conserved phenylalanine or tryptophan ends this CDR3, so it is likely a read error. The chain carries TRBV7-2 and TRBJ2-2, with D perhaps given as TRBD1 or TRBD2 (5 bases each). Germline V CDR1 and CDR2: SGHTA, FQGNSA. The CDR3 is 15 residues long. Trimming removed 5 bases from V and 0 bases from J, with 10 bases in between. The CDR3 DNA reads as TGTGCCAGCAGCCGAGGGGTCACGAACACCGGGGAGCTGTTTTAT. Translated, it gives CASSRGVTNTGELFY.

This clonotype was seen only a few times. The genes are TRBV6-2 or TRBV6-3 and TRBJ2-5; TRBD2 is a possible D gene (6 bases). The CDR3 has 15 amino acids. Trimming stripped 7 bases from V and 0 bases from J, with 15 bases between. Germline CDR1 MNHEY, CDR2 SVGEGT. In DNA form, the CDR3 reads TGTGCCAGCACCTACGGAGGGGCCAACCAAGAGACCCAGTACTTC. Its translation is CASTYGGANQETQYF.

This clonotype was counted ten times or more. The chain recombines TRBV7-2 with TRBJ2-2, with D unclear. Germline V gives CDR1 SGHTA, CDR2 FQGNSA. The CDR3 spans 15 residues. Trimming took off 1 base at V and 0 bases at J, with 6 bases between the two ends. CDR3 DNA: TGTGCCAGCAGCTTAGAGTCAGCGAACACCGGGGAGCTGTTTTTT. Its protein product is CASSLESANTGELFF.

This clonotype was observed many times. The genes are TRBV7-9 and TRBJ2-3, with TRBD2 matching 10 bases. V was clipped by 3 bases and J by 0 bases; unmatched bases: 9. Germline V gene lookup returns CDR1 SEHNR and CDR2 FQNEAQ (reference sequence). This CDR3 contains 18 residues. The CDR3 sequence is CASSLDPGLAASTDTQYF. CDR3 coding DNA: TGTGCCAGCAGCTTGGACCCCGGACTAGCGGCTAGCACAGATACGCAGTATTTT.